This T cell receptor beta chain was obtained from a study of cytomegalovirus exposure and HLA in healthy donors (dated by TCRdb to 2017 to 2019). As for the study more broadly: According to an earlier analysis of several hundred of the donors, about 190 million T cells yielded 90 million to 140 million unique TCR beta sequences and around 300 Gb of sequence data. An early release covering about 600 HLA-typed donors comprised about 320 gigabases of sequencing data and some 79 million unique TCR sequences. The genetic ancestry cluster associated with self-reported Caucasian donors included roughly 84% of the roughly 400 genotyped donors. The aim of the study was to test whether cataloging public T cell receptors could identify signatures of past pathogen exposure. The T cell repertoires of 666 subjects were profiled by immunosequencing and related to cytomegalovirus serostatus. A separate validation cohort of roughly 110 different subjects was used in addition to the 666-subject first cohort. High-throughput TCR immunosequencing, statistical association of individual TCRs with disease status, and machine learning were combined to predict cytomegalovirus infection status. A later analysis re-examined previously published TCR beta repertoires from roughly 720 donors and added high-resolution HLA genotyping to investigate patterns of TCR occurrence. The later analysis used no new phenotypic data to find candidate immune exposures, relying instead on TCR beta sequences and their occurrence across donors. An earlier analysis of a few hundred of the donors applied high-throughput TCR beta sequencing to assess whether each TCR beta V gene segment acted as functional or pseudogenic. Alongside the repertoire data, information on donor age, sex, ethnicity and CMV serostatus was compiled. A later genetic analysis took genome-wide SNP genotypes for about 65% of the roughly 670 donors and used that subset as a discovery cohort. Every repertoire in the discovery cohort had been generated on one and the same sequencing platform. Both class I and class II loci were covered by HLA typing, at four-digit resolution. The number of donors typed differed by locus, with about 629-640 for A, B, C, DRB1 and DQB1, about 500 for DQA1, about 610 for DPA1, and around 450 for DPB1. Because of strong linkage in the cohort, roughly five DR-DQ haplotypes were treated as single units for association and clustering. On average, 235,054 unique TCR beta nucleotide sequences were sequenced per donor among about 400 genotyped donors of the cohort, with roughly 18% of those sequences being non-productive. What the work shows at the level of the full study, not this receptor alone: Only TCR beta chains were sequenced in this cohort, and the absence of alpha or paired-chain data limited detectable features. Assigning TCR associations to individual alleles was difficult when HLA alleles, especially DR and DQ, strongly co-occurred. The sequencing pipeline was judged likely to have produced a cluster of highly shared sequence variants as a technical artifact. At a false discovery rate of 0.05, a later analysis linked some 18,000 TCR beta sequences to specific HLA alleles. Compared with equally common non-associated chains, HLA-associated TCR beta chains in a later analysis were more clonally expanded and had lower generation probabilities. Because some donors lacked HLA typing at each locus, the association tests relied only on the typed subset. In a later analysis, TCR association rates were found to vary across HLA loci, with the most associated TCRs seen for DRB1 alleles and the fewest for HLA-C alleles. The study listed 150 to 200 TCR beta chains as associated with cytomegalovirus. While some public TCRs were present in many individuals, most TCR sequences turned up only very rarely across donors. Some IMGT-functional V segments, including TRBV6-2 and TRBV6-3, could not be told apart with the 87-base-pair reads, so those segments were excluded. A further reported finding was that TCR beta sequences accurately predicted the HLA-A and HLA-B alleles for most subjects in the first cohort. CMV serostatus was the only immune exposure information available for the cohort. In vitro tests confirmed that three of the cytomegalovirus-associated TCR beta chains recognize cytomegalovirus antigens. Linkage disequilibrium might explain the correlated functional status among segregating V segments, but an unknown experimental factor could not be ruled out. Most CMV-associated TCR beta chains appeared to be HLA-restricted in a later analysis, and the HLA associations seemed to be driven largely by CMV exposure. Because counts were too low, 15 to 20 rarely observed V segments, including chromosome 9 orphons, were excluded from the earlier analysis of 587 of the donors. Cytomegalovirus status was reported to be diagnosed by the classifier with high specificity and sensitivity in both the original and validation cohorts. An earlier analysis of approximately 570 of the donors showed that most TCR beta V segments appeared in productive rearrangements either about 87% or about 30% of the time, which broadly matched IMGT annotations. Compared with the roughly 710-donor mean, donors in an Asian-associated ancestry cluster had fewer N-insertions in productive TCRs, according to a later genetic analysis. In a later genetic analysis, a missense DCLRE1C variant was associated with V-gene and J-gene trimming of TCR beta chains, and the association was replicated in an independent cohort. In a later analysis, several top co-occurrence clusters were reported to appear linked to parvovirus B19, influenza, CMV and Epstein-Barr virus. Roughly uniform sequencing depth across donors was assumed in presence/absence analyses, although this assumption may not hold. According to the authors, the approach could potentially be generalized to other disease states and immunological phenotypes.

Library prep was done by the immunoSEQ multiplex PCR assay. The multiplex PCR relied on a mix of 60 forward primers for TCR Vbeta segments and 13 reverse primers for TCR Jbeta segments. The CDR3 region of rearranged TCR beta genes was amplified from genomic DNA by a multiplex PCR assay. Amplified TCR beta libraries were sequenced as 87-base-pair reads on the Illumina HiSeq System. The published analysis was carried out like this. A later analysis counted about 76 million unique TCR beta chains across the 666 repertoires, and 9 million to 14 million of these chains were shared by at least two donors. Raw reads were error-corrected and collapsed into unique sequences by a nearest-neighbor algorithm in which closely related sequences were merged to remove PCR and sequencing errors. V, D and J gene segments were assigned by aligning CDR3 sequences to IMGT reference sequences. For a sequence to be retained, at least a six-nucleotide match to both a V gene segment and a J gene segment was required. Rearrangements were classified as productive when the CDR3 lacked stop codons and remained in frame with V and J, and all other rearrangements were classified as non-productive. Following IMGT convention, CDR3 was defined as the stretch from the second conserved V-encoded cysteine up to the conserved J-encoded phenylalanine. The earlier analysis of about 560 of the donors excluded any sequence lacking an unambiguous match to a single V gene segment. An earlier analysis of approximately 590 of the donors classified V segments as functional when productive rearrangements were above 56.7% and as segregating when the standard deviation between donors was above 5%. A statistical classification framework was built to diagnose cytomegalovirus status from the catalog of TCR beta chain sequences. A later analysis assigned V and J genes by comparing TCR nucleotide sequences with IMGT/GENE-DB human TR gene sequences. In a later analysis, CDR3 sequences and most-parsimonious VDJ recombination scenarios were assigned using the TCRdist pipeline. In a later analysis, each TCR beta chain was defined by its CDR3 amino acid sequence together with its V-gene family, and reads without a unique V-gene family were excluded. As a way to deal with suspected cross-contamination and a sequencing artifact, a later analysis dropped under 600 nucleotide sequences that were highly shared and had low generation probability. For each public chain, a later analysis derived a clonal expansion index from normalized ranks of inferred template counts within each repertoire. A later analysis computed generation probabilities with a VDJ recombination model fitted to out-of-frame rearrangements, and checked the results against IGoR. In a later analysis, hypergeometric tests were used to score TCR-TCR, TCR-HLA and TCR-CMV co-occurrence, with a repertoire-size bias correction applied to TCR pairs. To estimate false discovery rates, a later analysis permuted the HLA or CMV assignments 20 times. In a later analysis, co-occurring TCRs were grouped with DBSCAN, and TCRdist sequence similarity was added when clustering was performed within HLA-allele-positive subsets. For co-occurrence clustering, repertoires with fewer than 30,000 or more than 120,000 public chains were excluded, along with four to six repertoires with anomalous nucleotide sharing. The immuneACCESS repertoire file appears here via TCRdb, limited to in-frame rearrangements. These files lack a portion of the clones; in checked studies, under half of the deficit traces to unresolved V genes, and the cause of the others is not known. V and J calls and clone size come straight from that table; D and trimming were deduced from the DNA. Across this sample there are about 99,000 clones, with about a tenth seen only once. Less than 6% of the sample belongs to the ten largest clones.

The cohort consisted of approximately 690 healthy bone marrow donors. At the time of sampling, every cohort member was nominally healthy, though immune exposures that went unrecorded were likely present. The donor tested CMV seropositive, placing the donor among the 310 or so seropositive members of the cohort. Each donor provided a peripheral blood sample, and peripheral blood mononuclear cells were used for TCR beta sequencing. The Qiagen DNeasy Blood Extraction Kit was used to extract genomic DNA from the blood cell samples. Of note for this clone: This receptor's antigen is unknown. No much larger clonotype is one base removed from it; base qualities were not supplied.

CDR1 and CDR2 were assigned from the germline V gene as SGDLS and YYNGEE. Trimming removed 4 bases from V and 6 bases from J; the gene matches leave 8 bases unexplained. CDR3 length: 17 amino acids, cysteine to phenylalanine. CDR3 DNA is the only sequence kept; it has 51 bases, read in frame from the first base. Sequencing was done on a sample of PBMCs. The chain is made from TRBV9 and TRBJ2-3; 16 junctional bases match TRBD2. The clonotype originates from a middle-aged man in good health and CMV-seropositive. CDR3 protein: CASSPGTSGRDEDTQYF. Here is the DNA: TGTGCCAGCAGCCCCGGGACTAGCGGGAGGGATGAGGATACGCAGTATTTT.